This is a list of T cell receptor beta chains from one sample in a study of T cell responses to AZD1222 COVID-19 vaccine. Some clones are missing from TCRdb's copy, which holds only in-frame ones; the method was immunoSEQ multiplex PCR. The data hold about 100,000 clones, with around 90% observed a single time. Sequencing used peripheral blood, obtained on day 0 of AZD1222 vaccination. Every receptor here comes from an adult in good health. Both conserved end residues are part of each CDR3. D genes are given only for firm matches.

V: TRBV7-9
D: .
CDR3: CASSLPVRGDGYTF

V: TRBV7-9
D: .
CDR3: CASSPPVRTEAFF

V: TRBV7-8
D: TRBD1
CDR3: CASSDHWQGGLNTEAFF

V: TRBV25-1
D: .
CDR3: CASSEGYEQYF

V: TRBV6-9
D: .
CDR3: CANPGGSSNQPQHF

V: TRBV28
D: .
CDR3: CASRSPTQTLHF

V: TRBV5-1
D: .
CDR3: CASSLTREGDGYTF

V: TRBV6-2/TRBV6-3
D: TRBD1
CDR3: CASSTWTGRDEQFF

V: TRBV3-1/TRBV3-2
D: TRBD1
CDR3: CASSQAWRQGYKNIQYF

V: TRBV14
D: TRBD2
CDR3: CASSQDWPSGSRETQYF

V: TRBV5-1
D: TRBD2
CDR3: CASSLGLAELTDTQYF

V: TRBV28
D: .
CDR3: CASSSGVGGYNEQFF

V: TRBV24-1
D: TRBD1
CDR3: CATSGQGENTEAFF

V: TRBV7-9
D: TRBD1
CDR3: CASSGTGGNTIYF

V: TRBV10-2
D: .
CDR3: CASSVEGWGSYEQYF

V: TRBV2
D: .
CDR3: CASSEVDRNTEAFF

V: TRBV5-1
D: .
CDR3: CASSSDAGSSYNSPLHF

V: TRBV5-3
D: .
CDR3: CARTPSERGDEQFF

V: TRBV27
D: TRBD2
CDR3: CASTTGTRWYF

V: TRBV10-1
D: TRBD1
CDR3: CASRLDRGANTGELFF

V: TRBV27
D: .
CDR3: CASSLAISYEQYF

V: TRBV10-3
D: .
CDR3: CAISEAANTGELFF

V: TRBV6-5
D: TRBD2
CDR3: CASRTSGSPSNEQFF

V: TRBV15
D: .
CDR3: CATSSTNSPQPADTQYF

V: TRBV10-1
D: .
CDR3: CASSPSGSGNTIYF

V: TRBV10-2
D: .
CDR3: CASSEAGANIQYF

V: TRBV29-1
D: .
CDR3: CSVERVVAFF

V: TRBV27
D: TRBD1
CDR3: CASSFHRDRKNIQYF

V: TRBV19
D: .
CDR3: CASSITRANSYEQYF

V: TRBV27
D: TRBD1
CDR3: CASSLWGNRGGYTF

V: TRBV3-1/TRBV3-2
D: .
CDR3: CASSQEWGGNTEAFF

V: TRBV19
D: TRBD2
CDR3: CASSMGGSSYNEQFF

V: TRBV25-1
D: .
CDR3: CASSGTEAFF

V: TRBV19
D: TRBD1
CDR3: CASSSIGTELYLGYTF

V: TRBV28
D: TRBD1
CDR3: CASPGGPNTEAFF

V: TRBV7-2
D: .
CDR3: CASSLDWDYGYTF

V: TRBV28
D: .
CDR3: CASRSWGSGNTIYF

V: TRBV7-3
D: .
CDR3: CASSPGSGGDGYTF

V: TRBV5-1
D: .
CDR3: CASSPEVEGTQYF

V: TRBV7-2
D: .
CDR3: CASTPGSGKPYGYTF

V: TRBV2
D: .
CDR3: CASSYTPTEQFF

V: TRBV3-1/TRBV3-2
D: .
CDR3: CASSQPDPLEQYF

V: TRBV13
D: .
CDR3: CASSLYSGTTEAFF

V: TRBV7-8
D: .
CDR3: CASSLTGPSHSTEAFF

V: TRBV5-1
D: TRBD2
CDR3: CASSLESSGGQETQYF

V: TRBV2
D: .
CDR3: CASSEDTGGETQYF

V: TRBV19
D: .
CDR3: CATLRGGSTDTQYF

V: TRBV6-1
D: .
CDR3: CASSYEGSGYTF

V: TRBV7-8
D: .
CDR3: CASSSTPNTNYGYTF

V: TRBV2
D: .
CDR3: CASSVGNTEAFF

V: TRBV3-1/TRBV3-2
D: TRBD1
CDR3: CASSQDDGTGSGYTF

V: TRBV7-9
D: TRBD1
CDR3: CASSEDRVPVQYF

V: TRBV28
D: .
CDR3: CASSFLGRGAYEQYF

V: TRBV18
D: .
CDR3: CASSPDPHPQHF

V: TRBV5-1
D: TRBD1
CDR3: CASSLGPDRGSWNSPLHF

V: TRBV9
D: TRBD2
CDR3: CASSVGTSGRADEQYF